This T cell receptor beta chain was recovered during a study of blood T cell repertoires in COVID-19. Background on the study: Both acute and convalescent COVID-19 samples were obtained from the United States, Italy and Spain. Nucleic acid was either cDNA or gDNA, and it came from T cells, B-cell-depleted T cells, or PBMCs.

As processed by the authors: By means of reference gene primer amplification, nucleated cell counts were estimated. Measured with immunoSEQ multiplex PCR; TCRdb has only the in-frame clones, and not every one. The V and J calls and the clone size are those of that table, but D and trimming were determined from the DNA. Of around 300,000 clones listed, 70% to 90% are singletons. The germline V gene encodes CDR1 SGHNT and CDR2 YYREEE (reference sequence). Trimming shortened V by 2 bases and J by 9 bases, and 18 bases separated the two germline ends. There are 16 residues in the CDR3. The TCR sequence derives from a woman in her 70s with acute or convalescent COVID-19. The sequencing input was peripheral blood. The chain is built from TRBV5-4 and TRBJ1-6; D possibly corresponds to TRBD1 (6 bases). The CDR3 nucleotides are TGTGCCAGCAGCTTATACCCGAACAGGGCAAGTTCACCCCTCCACTTT. As protein: CASSLYPNRASSPLHF. The variable domain in full, with the rest retrieved from reference TRBV5-4 and TRBJ1-6, is ETGVTQSPTHLIKTRGQQVTLRCSSQSGHNTVSWYQQALGQGPQFIFQYYREEENGRGNFPPRFSGLQFPNYSSELNVNALELDDSALYLCASSLYPNRASSPLHFGNGTRLTVT.